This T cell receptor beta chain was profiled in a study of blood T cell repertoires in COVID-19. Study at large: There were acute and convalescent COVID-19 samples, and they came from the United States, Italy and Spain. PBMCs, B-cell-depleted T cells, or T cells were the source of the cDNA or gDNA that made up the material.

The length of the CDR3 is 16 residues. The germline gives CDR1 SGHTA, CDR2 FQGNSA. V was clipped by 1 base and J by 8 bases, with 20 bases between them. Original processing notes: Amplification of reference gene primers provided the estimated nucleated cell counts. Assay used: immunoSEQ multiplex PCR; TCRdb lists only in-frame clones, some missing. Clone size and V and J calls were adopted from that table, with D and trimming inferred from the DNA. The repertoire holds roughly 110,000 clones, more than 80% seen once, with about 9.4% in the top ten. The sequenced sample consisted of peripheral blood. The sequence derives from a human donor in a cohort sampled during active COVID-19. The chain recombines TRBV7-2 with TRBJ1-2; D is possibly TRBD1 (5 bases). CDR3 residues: CASSLEGRARSEGYTF. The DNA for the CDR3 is TGTGCCAGCAGCTTAGAAGGCAGGGCCCGATCGGAAGGCTACACCTTC.